This is a list of T cell receptor beta chains from one sample in a study of blood T cells in healthy people across ages. One entry per CDR3 protein, called by TCRdb with MiXCR from the 5' RACE reads. The repertoire has roughly 1,300,000 distinct CDR3 sequences, approximately 59% of them found once; the top ten carry approximately 7%. Material: blood. The receptors stem from a man between 18 and 35 years old in good health. Both conserved end residues are part of each CDR3. D genes are given only for firm matches. Size is stated for part of the rows, as once, few or many counts, or as a class when the clone is expanded.

d_gene: -; v_gene: TRBV29-1; j_gene: TRBJ1-1; abundance: -; CDR3aa: CSVESLWADTEAFF; CDR3nt: TGCAGCGTTGAGAGTTTATGGGCTGACACTGAAGCTTTCTTT
d_gene: -; v_gene: TRBV12-3/TRBV12-4; j_gene: TRBJ1-2; abundance: -; CDR3aa: CASTIPGSGYTF; CDR3nt: TGTGCCAGCACTATACCAGGGTCTGGCTACACCTTC
d_gene: TRBD1; v_gene: TRBV20-1; j_gene: TRBJ1-5; abundance: once; CDR3aa: CSASGQGSGADQPQHF; CDR3nt: TGCAGTGCTAGCGGACAGGGGTCGGGAGCCGATCAGCCCCAGCATTTT
d_gene: -; v_gene: TRBV4-2; j_gene: TRBJ1-1; abundance: few; CDR3aa: CASSQEVAGGTEAFF; CDR3nt: TGTGCCAGCAGCCAAGAAGTCGCGGGGGGAACTGAAGCTTTCTTT
d_gene: -; v_gene: TRBV5-1; j_gene: TRBJ1-1; abundance: few; CDR3aa: CASSRTPAGQNTEAFF; CDR3nt: TGCGCCAGCAGCCGGACTCCGGCGGGTCAGAACACTGAAGCTTTCTTT
d_gene: -; v_gene: TRBV20-1; j_gene: TRBJ2-5; abundance: few; CDR3aa: CSARPRGTETQYF; CDR3nt: TGCAGTGCTAGACCCAGGGGTACAGAGACCCAGTACTTC
d_gene: -; v_gene: TRBV7-9; j_gene: TRBJ2-3; abundance: few; CDR3aa: CASSFPGGRDTDTQYF; CDR3nt: TGTGCCAGCAGCTTCCCCGGTGGACGGGACACAGATACGCAGTATTTT
d_gene: -; v_gene: TRBV27; j_gene: TRBJ2-7; abundance: few; CDR3aa: CASSARRSYEQYF; CDR3nt: TGTGCCAGCAGTGCCCGCAGGTCCTACGAGCAGTACTTC
d_gene: -; v_gene: TRBV4-1; j_gene: TRBJ1-4; abundance: -; CDR3aa: CASSPQYATNEKLFF; CDR3nt: TGCGCCAGCAGCCCTCAGTATGCAACTAATGAAAAACTGTTTTTT
d_gene: -; v_gene: TRBV25-1; j_gene: TRBJ2-7; abundance: -; CDR3aa: CASSEWRGSYEQYF; CDR3nt: TGTGCCAGCAGTGAATGGCGGGGTTCCTACGAGCAGTACTTC
d_gene: -; v_gene: TRBV6-2/TRBV6-3; j_gene: TRBJ1-2; abundance: -; CDR3aa: CASSRDYGYTF; CDR3nt: TGTGCCAGCAGTAGGGACTATGGCTACACCTTC
d_gene: -; v_gene: TRBV28; j_gene: TRBJ1-6; abundance: -; CDR3aa: CASSLLRGSGSPLHF; CDR3nt: TGTGCCAGCAGTTTATTAAGGGGATCGGGTTCACCCCTCCACTTT
d_gene: TRBD1; v_gene: TRBV5-1; j_gene: TRBJ2-7; abundance: few; CDR3aa: CASSSPGQLEQYF; CDR3nt: TGCGCCAGCAGCTCCCCGGGACAGCTCGAGCAGTACTTC
d_gene: -; v_gene: TRBV7-9; j_gene: TRBJ2-5; abundance: -; CDR3aa: CASSDSGGRGTQYF; CDR3nt: TGTGCCAGCAGCGACTCCGGGGGTCGAGGGACCCAGTACTTC
d_gene: -; v_gene: TRBV6-2/TRBV6-3; j_gene: TRBJ1-1; abundance: -; CDR3aa: CASASLQPKGAFF; CDR3nt: TGTGCCAGCGCCTCTCTACAGCCAAAGGGAGCTTTCTTT
d_gene: -; v_gene: TRBV25-1; j_gene: TRBJ1-2; abundance: once; CDR3aa: CASSELETGPKDGYTF; CDR3nt: TGTGCCAGCAGTGAGTTGGAGACAGGTCCCAAAGATGGCTACACCTTC
d_gene: -; v_gene: TRBV20-1; j_gene: TRBJ1-1; abundance: -; CDR3aa: CSANIDGQMNTEAFF; CDR3nt: TGCAGTGCAAACATAGACGGACAGATGAACACTGAAGCTTTCTTT
d_gene: TRBD1; v_gene: TRBV11-2; j_gene: TRBJ2-7; abundance: -; CDR3aa: CASSSWDRGDEQYF; CDR3nt: TGTGCCAGCAGCTCCTGGGACAGAGGGGACGAGCAGTACTTC
d_gene: TRBD1; v_gene: TRBV12-3/TRBV12-4; j_gene: TRBJ2-1; abundance: -; CDR3aa: CASSLPRRTGHPEQFF; CDR3nt: TGTGCCAGCAGTTTGCCTCGTAGGACAGGGCACCCCGAGCAGTTCTTC
d_gene: -; v_gene: TRBV5-1; j_gene: TRBJ2-1; abundance: -; CDR3aa: CASSLETASYNEQFF; CDR3nt: TGCGCCAGCAGCTTGGAGACAGCTTCCTACAATGAGCAGTTCTTC
d_gene: -; v_gene: TRBV5-4; j_gene: TRBJ1-2; abundance: -; CDR3aa: CASSLRGSSYGYTF; CDR3nt: TGTGCCAGCAGCTTGCGGGGGAGCAGCTATGGCTACACCTTC
d_gene: TRBD2; v_gene: TRBV7-2; j_gene: TRBJ2-1; abundance: -; CDR3aa: CASSGRLAAEFGNEQFF; CDR3nt: TGTGCCAGCAGCGGCCGACTAGCGGCCGAATTTGGCAATGAGCAGTTCTTC
d_gene: TRBD1; v_gene: TRBV5-5; j_gene: TRBJ2-1; abundance: -; CDR3aa: CASSWGQPTYNEQFF; CDR3nt: TGTGCCAGCAGCTGGGGACAGCCTACCTATAATGAGCAGTTCTTC
d_gene: -; v_gene: TRBV20-1; j_gene: TRBJ1-2; abundance: -; CDR3aa: CSAPNQRVTGSGGYTF; CDR3nt: TGCAGTGCTCCGAACCAAAGAGTGACAGGCTCGGGGGGCTACACCTTC
d_gene: -; v_gene: TRBV14; j_gene: TRBJ2-5; abundance: -; CDR3aa: CASSRTKMDPLYNEQYF; CDR3nt: TGTGCCAGCAGCCGAACAAAGATGGACCCTCTCTACAATGAGCAGTACTTC
d_gene: TRBD2; v_gene: TRBV20-1; j_gene: TRBJ2-5; abundance: -; CDR3aa: CSAGGTSRVIRETQYF; CDR3nt: TGCAGTGCTGGCGGGACTAGCCGAGTTATCCGAGAGACCCAGTACTTC
d_gene: -; v_gene: TRBV5-1; j_gene: TRBJ2-5; abundance: -; CDR3aa: CASSQALETQYF; CDR3nt: TGCGCCAGCAGCCAAGCCCTAGAGACCCAGTACTTC
d_gene: -; v_gene: TRBV4-1; j_gene: TRBJ2-5; abundance: -; CDR3aa: CASSQDRSLQETQYF; CDR3nt: TGCGCCAGCAGCCAAGATCGCAGTCTCCAAGAGACCCAGTACTTC
d_gene: TRBD2; v_gene: TRBV20-1; j_gene: TRBJ2-3; abundance: -; CDR3aa: CSVCSGAADTQYF; CDR3nt: TGCAGTGTTTGCAGCGGGGCCGCAGATACGCAGTATTTT
d_gene: -; v_gene: TRBV20-1; j_gene: TRBJ2-1; abundance: many; CDR3aa: CSATGRSGVEQFF; CDR3nt: TGCAGTGCTACAGGACGTTCGGGAGTTGAGCAGTTCTTC
d_gene: TRBD2; v_gene: TRBV14; j_gene: TRBJ2-7; abundance: few; CDR3aa: CASSQGAGVWREQYF; CDR3nt: TGTGCCAGCAGCCAAGGGGCGGGAGTTTGGAGGGAGCAGTACTTC